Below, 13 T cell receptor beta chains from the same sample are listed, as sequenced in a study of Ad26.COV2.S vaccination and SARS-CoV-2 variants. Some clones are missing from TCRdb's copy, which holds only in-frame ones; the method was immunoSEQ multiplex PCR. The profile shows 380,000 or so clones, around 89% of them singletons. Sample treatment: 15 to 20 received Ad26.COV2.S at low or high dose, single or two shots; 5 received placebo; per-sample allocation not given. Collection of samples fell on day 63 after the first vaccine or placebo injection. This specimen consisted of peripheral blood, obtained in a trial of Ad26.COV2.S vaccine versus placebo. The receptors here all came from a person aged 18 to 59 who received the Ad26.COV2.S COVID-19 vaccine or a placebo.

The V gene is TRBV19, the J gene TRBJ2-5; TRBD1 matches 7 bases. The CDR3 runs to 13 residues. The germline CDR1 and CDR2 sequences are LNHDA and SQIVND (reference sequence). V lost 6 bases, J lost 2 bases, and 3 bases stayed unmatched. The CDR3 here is CASSQGVQETQYF. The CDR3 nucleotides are TGTGCCAGTAGCCAGGGGGTTCAAGAGACCCAGTACTTC.

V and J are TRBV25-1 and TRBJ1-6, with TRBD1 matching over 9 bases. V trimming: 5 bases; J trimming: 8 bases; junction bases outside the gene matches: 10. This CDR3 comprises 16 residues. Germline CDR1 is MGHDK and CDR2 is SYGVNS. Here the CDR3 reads CASSSLGGQGYSPLHF. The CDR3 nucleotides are TGTGCCAGCAGTTCTTTAGGGGGACAGGGTTATTCACCCCTCCACTTT.

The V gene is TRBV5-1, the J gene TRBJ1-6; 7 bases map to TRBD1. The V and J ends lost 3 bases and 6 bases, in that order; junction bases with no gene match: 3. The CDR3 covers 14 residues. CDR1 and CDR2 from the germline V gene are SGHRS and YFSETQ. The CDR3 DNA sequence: TGCGCCAGCAGCTCGGGACAGCCTAATTCACCCCTCCACTTT. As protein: CASSSGQPNSPLHF.

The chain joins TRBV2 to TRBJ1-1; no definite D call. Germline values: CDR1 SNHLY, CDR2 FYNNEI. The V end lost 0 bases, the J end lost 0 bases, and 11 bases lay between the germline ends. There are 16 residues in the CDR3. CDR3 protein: CASSEAGGSMNTEAFF. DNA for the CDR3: TGTGCCAGCAGTGAAGCAGGTGGAAGCATGAACACTGAAGCTTTCTTT.

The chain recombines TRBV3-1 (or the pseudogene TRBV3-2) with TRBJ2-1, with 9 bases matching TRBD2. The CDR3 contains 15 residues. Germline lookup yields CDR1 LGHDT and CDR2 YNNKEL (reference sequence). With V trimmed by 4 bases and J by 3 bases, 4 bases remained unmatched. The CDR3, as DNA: TGTGCCAGCAGCCTGACTAGCGGACTCTACAATGAGCAGTTCTTC. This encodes CASSLTSGLYNEQFF.

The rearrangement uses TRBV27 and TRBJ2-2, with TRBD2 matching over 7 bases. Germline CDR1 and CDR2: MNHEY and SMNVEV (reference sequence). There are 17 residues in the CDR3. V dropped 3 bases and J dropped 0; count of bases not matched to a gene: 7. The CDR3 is CASSFNLGTTNTGELFF. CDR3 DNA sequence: TGTGCCAGCAGTTTCAATCTCGGGACTACGAACACCGGGGAGCTGTTTTTT.

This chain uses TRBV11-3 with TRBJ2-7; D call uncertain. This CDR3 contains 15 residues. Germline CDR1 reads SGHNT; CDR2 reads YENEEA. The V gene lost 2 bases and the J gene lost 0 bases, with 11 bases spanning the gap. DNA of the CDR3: TGTGCCAGCAGCTTATGGGGAAATCGCTCCTACGAGCAGTACTTC. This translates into CASSLWGNRSYEQYF.

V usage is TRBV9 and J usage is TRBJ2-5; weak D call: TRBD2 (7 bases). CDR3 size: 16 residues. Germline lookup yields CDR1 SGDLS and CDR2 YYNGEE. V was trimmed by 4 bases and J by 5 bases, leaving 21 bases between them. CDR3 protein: CASSPGGGSPLETQYF. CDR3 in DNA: TGTGCCAGCAGCCCGGGGGGCGGGAGTCCGTTGGAGACCCAGTACTTC.

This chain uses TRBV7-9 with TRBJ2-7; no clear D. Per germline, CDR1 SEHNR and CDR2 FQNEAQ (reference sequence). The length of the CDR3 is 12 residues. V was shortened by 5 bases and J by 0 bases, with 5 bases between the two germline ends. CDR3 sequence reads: CASSPNSYEQYF. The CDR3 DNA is TGTGCCAGCAGCCCAAACTCCTACGAGCAGTACTTC.

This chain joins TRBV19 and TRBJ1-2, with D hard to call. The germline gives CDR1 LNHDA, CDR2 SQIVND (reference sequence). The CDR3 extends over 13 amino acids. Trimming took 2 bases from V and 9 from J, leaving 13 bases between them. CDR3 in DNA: TGTGCCAGTAGTATACAGAACAGCCAGAGCTACACCTTC. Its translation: CASSIQNSQSYTF.

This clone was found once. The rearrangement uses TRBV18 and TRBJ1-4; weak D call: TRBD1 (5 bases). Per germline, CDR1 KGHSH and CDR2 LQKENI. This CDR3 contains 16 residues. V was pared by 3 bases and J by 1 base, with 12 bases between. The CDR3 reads CASSPFTGKTNEKLFF. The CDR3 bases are TGTGCCAGCTCACCGTTTACAGGCAAAACTAATGAAAAACTGTTTTTT.

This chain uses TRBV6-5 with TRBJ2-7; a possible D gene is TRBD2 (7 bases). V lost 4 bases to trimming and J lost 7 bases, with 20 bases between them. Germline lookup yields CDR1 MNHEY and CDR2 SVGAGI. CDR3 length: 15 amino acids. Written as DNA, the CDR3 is TGTGCCAGCAGTTCTACAGGGCAGCGGGGTCGGGAGCAGTACTTC. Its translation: CASSSTGQRGREQYF.

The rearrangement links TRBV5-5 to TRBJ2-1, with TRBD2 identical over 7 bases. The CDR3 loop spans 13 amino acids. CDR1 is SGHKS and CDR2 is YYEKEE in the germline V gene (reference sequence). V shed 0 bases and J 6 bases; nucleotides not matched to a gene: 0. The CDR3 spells CASSLGLANEQFF. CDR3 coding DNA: TGTGCCAGCAGCTTGGGACTAGCCAATGAGCAGTTCTTC.